This T cell receptor (beta chain) was recorded in a study of blood T cells in healthy people across ages. Findings and limits, study-wide: Unsorted PBMCs blocked a conclusive comparison of naive and antigen-experienced cells.

This clonotype showed up just a few times. The antigen is not known. For the second PCR, which ran for about 6 to 11 cycles, a sample-barcoded 5' primer and a J-beta primer mix were used. MiXCR, run by TCRdb on the 5' RACE reads, gives a single entry per CDR3 protein. The sample has some 1,000,000 distinct CDR3 sequences, around 27% seen once. The data were also submitted as part of a second study, on T cells of mothers and their children. This second report adds: For the second PCR, the M1S primer put in sample barcodes and 2-4 random nucleotides. Reads recorded for TCR beta CDR3 numbered over 8.5 million per mother and several million per child. Clones that were microchimeric and persistent were not detected among T cells.

This TCR came from a girl aged 2 to 9 in good health. What was sequenced was blood.

The CDR3 region is CSARDLRLAGRNEQFF. The CDR3 DNA is TGCAGTGCTAGAGACCTAAGACTAGCGGGGCGTAATGAGCAGTTCTTC. The chain combines TRBV20-1 with TRBJ2-1; 11 bases map to TRBD2. Germline V gives CDR1 DFQATT, CDR2 SNEGSKA (reference sequence). J gave up 7 bases and V 0 bases, and 8 bases lay outside the gene matches. The CDR3 length is 16 residues.